These 15 T cell receptor beta chains originate from one sample sequenced in a study of blood T cell repertoires in COVID-19. Using immunoSEQ multiplex PCR, the repertoire was profiled, and TCRdb retains in-frame clones only, with some absent. The sample lists 98,000 or so clones; around 87% were seen once. Sequenced: peripheral blood. The receptors here all came from a man between 50 and 59 years old with acute or convalescent COVID-19.

In regard to this clone: This CDR3 is missing its conserved last phenylalanine or tryptophan, likely due to a read error. The DNA is omitted, as the CDR3 cannot be located on it reliably, and the CDR3 follows TCRdb's listing. The chain employs TRBV5-1 and TRBJ2-3; TRBD1, as called in the table, went unchecked against the DNA. CDR1 is SGHRS, CDR2 YFSETQ, per germline. The CDR3 length equals 11 residues, ends included. The chain's CDR3 is CASSLGVQDIY.

The DNA of the CDR3 is TGTGCCAGCAGTGCGGACAGGGCGTGGACTGAAGCTTTCTTT. Translating gives CASSADRAWTEAFF. This chain connects TRBV27 to TRBJ1-1; 8 positions match TRBD1. The CDR3 is made up of 14 amino acids. Per germline, CDR1 MNHEY and CDR2 SMNVEV (reference sequence). The V segment lost 5 bases and the J segment 5 bases; nucleotides outside the gene matches: 7.

V and J are TRBV29-1 and TRBJ2-1, with TRBD1 matching 11 bases. With V trimmed by 7 bases and J by 8 bases, 10 bases remained unmatched. Germline CDR1 and CDR2: SQVTM and ANQGSEA. CDR3 length: 14 residues. The CDR3 DNA reads as TGCAGCGCAACTGGGACAGGGGGTCCCTATGAGCAGTTCTTC. Amino acids: CSATGTGGPYEQFF.

This clone appeared once. The genes are TRBV9 and TRBJ1-1; D is ambiguous. CDR1 is SGDLS and CDR2 is YYNGEE in the germline V gene. V lost 3 bases, J lost 4 bases, and 13 bases lay in between. CDR3 length equals 14 residues. CDR3 coding DNA: TGTGCCAGCAGCGACCCAAACCCGGGCACTGAAGCTTTCTTT. It translates to CASSDPNPGTEAFF. Together with reference TRBV9 and TRBJ1-1, the CDR3 gives the full variable domain: DSGVTQTPKHLITATGQRVTLRCSPRSGDLSVYWYQQSLDQGLQFLIQYYNGEERAKGNILERFSAQQFPDLHSELNLSSLELGDSALYFCASSDPNPGTEAFFGQGTRLTVV.

The J gene is TRBJ2-2, the V gene TRBV3-1 (or the pseudogene TRBV3-2); 8 bases are a match to TRBD2. The germline gives CDR1 LGHDT, CDR2 YNNKEL (reference sequence). After removal of 2 bases from V and 4 bases from J, the junction contained 3 bases not matched to a gene. The CDR3 consists of 15 residues. The CDR3 DNA is TGTGCCAGCAGCCAAAGCAGCGGGAGCACCGGGGAGCTGTTTTTT. As protein: CASSQSSGSTGELFF.

In DNA, the CDR3 is TGTGCCAGCTCACCACGACAGGCGGTGAACACTGAAGCTTTCTTT. This encodes CASSPRQAVNTEAFF. The rearrangement joins TRBV18 to TRBJ1-1, with D perhaps matching TRBD1 (6 bases). Trimming cost V 1 base and J 0 bases, with 9 bases left between them. Germline assignment: CDR1 KGHSH and CDR2 LQKENI. The CDR3 runs 15 residues.

This clone was counted between two and nine times. The rearrangement uses TRBV19 and TRBJ2-1, with 8 bases lining up with TRBD2. The germline CDR1 and CDR2 sequences are LNHDA and SQIVND (reference sequence). The CDR3 consists of 14 residues. V gave up 7 bases and J gave up 7 bases; unmatched junction bases: 9. The CDR3 protein is CASNPGLVVNEQFF. CDR3 nucleotide sequence: TGTGCCAGTAACCCGGGACTAGTTGTAAATGAGCAGTTCTTC.

The chain joins TRBV7-9 to TRBJ2-3, with D hard to call. Germline loops: CDR1 SEHNR, CDR2 FQNEAQ (reference sequence). V was pared by 1 base and J by 5 bases, with 13 bases between. CDR3 length: 15 residues. The CDR3 DNA follows: TGTGCCAGCAGCTTAGGCGGTGTTCAGCGAGATACGCAGTATTTT. It codes for CASSLGGVQRDTQYF.

Only one count was recorded for this clone. The chain employs TRBV28 and TRBJ2-3; D uncertain. The CDR3 contains 15 residues. The germline V gene encodes CDR1 MDHEN and CDR2 SYDVKM. The germline V and J ends were trimmed by 6 bases and 0 bases, with 13 bases remaining between them. CDR3 DNA sequence: TGTGCCAGCAGCTACGGGTCATTAAGCACAGATACGCAGTATTTT. Amino acids: CASSYGSLSTDTQYF.

The table lists this clone with a count of one. The junction and the germline gene differ at one end; a read error may be behind it. This chain joins TRBV6-1 and TRBJ2-1, with D possibly being TRBD1 (6 bases). The CDR3 is made up of 13 amino acids. Germline V gene data show CDR1 as MNHNS and CDR2 as SASEGT. DNA for the CDR3: TGTGCCAGCAGTGAGGAGGATACAGGGCTCGGGCTCTTC. Its translation: CASSEEDTGLGLF.

The V and J genes are TRBV24-1 and TRBJ2-7, with D possibly being TRBD2 (5 bases). Germline assignment: CDR1 KGHDR and CDR2 SFDVKD. The CDR3 runs 15 residues. V was cut by 4 bases and J by 2 bases, with 14 bases left in between. In DNA form, the CDR3 reads TGTGCCACCAGTGACCCGAGCGCGGGTACCTACGAGCAGTACTTC. Encoded protein: CATSDPSAGTYEQYF.

V gene TRBV3-1 (or the pseudogene TRBV3-2) combines with J gene TRBJ2-7; 12 bases are shared with TRBD2. There are 16 residues in the CDR3. The V and J ends lost 3 bases and 6 bases, in that order; junction bases with no gene match: 9. Germline lookup yields CDR1 LGHDT and CDR2 YNNKEL (reference sequence). The CDR3 reads CASSHLAGGLMGEQYF. The CDR3 DNA reads TGTGCCAGCAGCCACCTAGCGGGAGGGCTTATGGGCGAGCAGTACTTC.

This rearrangement joins TRBV5-1 to TRBJ1-2, with D possibly TRBD1 on 5 matching bases. The V end was cut by 0 bases, the J end by 8 bases, with 17 bases between. CDR3 length: 15 residues. CDR1 SGHRS and CDR2 YFSETQ come from the germline V gene. CDR3 in amino acids: CASSLGQLTQGGYTF. In nucleotides, the CDR3 is TGCGCCAGCAGCTTGGGACAGCTAACGCAAGGGGGCTACACCTTC. Full variable domain (missing parts from reference TRBV5-1 and TRBJ1-2): KAGVTQTPRYLIKTRGQQVTLSCSPISGHRSVSWYQQTPGQGLQFLFEYFSETQRNKGNFPGRFSGRQFSNSRSEMNVSTLELGDSALYLCASSLGQLTQGGYTFGSGTRLTVV.

This chain joins TRBV3-1 (or the pseudogene TRBV3-2) and TRBJ2-1, with 9 positions matching TRBD2. The germline CDR1 and CDR2 sequences are LGHDT and YNNKEL (reference sequence). After removal of 7 bases from V and 6 bases from J, the junction contained 10 bases not matched to a gene. The CDR3 loop spans 15 amino acids. CDR3 bases: TGTGCCAGCACCGTTATTAGCGGGAGAGGCAATGAGCAGTTCTTC. Protein product: CASTVISGRGNEQFF.

This chain joins TRBV28 and TRBJ2-6, with a tentative D call TRBD1 (5 bases). Per the germline V gene, CDR1 is MDHEN and CDR2 is SYDVKM. The CDR3 is 15 residues long. The V and J ends lost 5 bases and 2 bases respectively, with 10 bases between them. The DNA of the CDR3 is TGTGCCAGCAGTCGGAGCAGGGCTGGGGCCAACGTCCTGACTTTC. Its protein is CASSRSRAGANVLTF.